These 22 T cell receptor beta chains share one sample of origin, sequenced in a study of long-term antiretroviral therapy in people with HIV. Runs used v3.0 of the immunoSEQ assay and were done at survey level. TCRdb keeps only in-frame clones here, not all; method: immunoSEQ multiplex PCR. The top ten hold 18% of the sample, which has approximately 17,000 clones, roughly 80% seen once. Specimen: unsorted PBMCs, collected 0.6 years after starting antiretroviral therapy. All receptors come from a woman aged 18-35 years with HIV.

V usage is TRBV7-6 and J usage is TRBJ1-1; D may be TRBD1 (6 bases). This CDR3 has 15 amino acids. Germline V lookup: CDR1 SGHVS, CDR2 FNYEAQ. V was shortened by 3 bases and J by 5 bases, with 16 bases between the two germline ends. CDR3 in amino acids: CASSLRGADRTEAFF. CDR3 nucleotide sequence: TGTGCCAGCAGCTTGCGGGGGGCCGACAGGACTGAAGCTTTCTTT.

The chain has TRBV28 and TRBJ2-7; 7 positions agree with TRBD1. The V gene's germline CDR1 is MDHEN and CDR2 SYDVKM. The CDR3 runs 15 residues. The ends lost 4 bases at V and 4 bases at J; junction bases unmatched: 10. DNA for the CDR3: TGTGCCAGCAGTTCCACAGGGGTAGACCTGTACGAGCAGTACTTC. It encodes CASSSTGVDLYEQYF.

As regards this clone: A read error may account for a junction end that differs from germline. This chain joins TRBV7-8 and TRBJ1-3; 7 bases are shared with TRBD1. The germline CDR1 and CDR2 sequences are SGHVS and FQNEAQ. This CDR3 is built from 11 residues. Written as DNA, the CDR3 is TGTGCCAGCAGCTCATACCGGGACAGAGAATTT. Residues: CASSSYRDREF.

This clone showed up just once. The CDR3 nucleotides are TGTGCCAGCTCACCACCGGGCGGGAGTATAACCTACAATGAGCAGTTCTTC. This encodes CASSPPGGSITYNEQFF. The chain links TRBV18 to TRBJ2-1; 7 nucleotides line up with TRBD2. This CDR3 contains 17 residues. Germline CDR1 and CDR2: KGHSH and LQKENI. V shed 0 bases and J 2 bases; nucleotides not matched to a gene: 7.

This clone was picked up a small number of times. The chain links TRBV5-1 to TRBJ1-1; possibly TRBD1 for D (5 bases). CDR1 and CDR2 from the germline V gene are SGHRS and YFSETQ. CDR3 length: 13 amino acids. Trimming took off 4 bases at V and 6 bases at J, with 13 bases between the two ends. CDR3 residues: CASSPGGGAEAFF. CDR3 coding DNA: TGCGCCAGCAGCCCTGGTGGGGGTGCTGAAGCTTTCTTT.

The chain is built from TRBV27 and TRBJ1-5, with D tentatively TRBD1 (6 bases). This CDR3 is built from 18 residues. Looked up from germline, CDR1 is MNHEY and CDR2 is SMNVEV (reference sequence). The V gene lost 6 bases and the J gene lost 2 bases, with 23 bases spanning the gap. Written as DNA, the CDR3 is TGTGCCAGCAGCTACACTTTCCCGGGGGCGGCGGGCAATCAGCCCCAGCATTTT. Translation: CASSYTFPGAAGNQPQHF.

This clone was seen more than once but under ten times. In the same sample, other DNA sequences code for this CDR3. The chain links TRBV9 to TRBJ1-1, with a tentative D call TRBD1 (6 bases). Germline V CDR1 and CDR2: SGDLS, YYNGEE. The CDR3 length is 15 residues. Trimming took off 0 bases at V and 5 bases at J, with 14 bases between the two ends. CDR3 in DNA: TGTGCCAGCAGCGTAGAGGCAGGGGAAGGAACTGAAGCTTTCTTT. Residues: CASSVEAGEGTEAFF. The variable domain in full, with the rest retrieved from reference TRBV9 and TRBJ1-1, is DSGVTQTPKHLITATGQRVTLRCSPRSGDLSVYWYQQSLDQGLQFLIQYYNGEERAKGNILERFSAQQFPDLHSELNLSSLELGDSALYFCASSVEAGEGTEAFFGQGTRLTVV.

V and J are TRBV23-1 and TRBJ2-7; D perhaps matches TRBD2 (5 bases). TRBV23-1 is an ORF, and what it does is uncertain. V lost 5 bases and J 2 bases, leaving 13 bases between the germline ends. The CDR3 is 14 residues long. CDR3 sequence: CASSAEGGTYEQYF. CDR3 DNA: TGCGCCAGCAGTGCTGAGGGCGGCACCTACGAGCAGTACTTC.

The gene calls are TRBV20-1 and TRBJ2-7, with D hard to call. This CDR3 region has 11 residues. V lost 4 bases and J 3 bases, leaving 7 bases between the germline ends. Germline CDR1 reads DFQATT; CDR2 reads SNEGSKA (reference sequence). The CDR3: CSATGYYEQYF. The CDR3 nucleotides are TGCAGTGCTACAGGTTACTACGAGCAGTACTTC.

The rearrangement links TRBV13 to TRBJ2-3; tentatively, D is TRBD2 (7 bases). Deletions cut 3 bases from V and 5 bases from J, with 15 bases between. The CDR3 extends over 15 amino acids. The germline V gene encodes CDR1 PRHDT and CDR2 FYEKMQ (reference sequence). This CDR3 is CASSFGRGQIDTQYF. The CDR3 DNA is TGTGCCAGCAGCTTTGGGCGGGGGCAAATAGATACGCAGTATTTT.

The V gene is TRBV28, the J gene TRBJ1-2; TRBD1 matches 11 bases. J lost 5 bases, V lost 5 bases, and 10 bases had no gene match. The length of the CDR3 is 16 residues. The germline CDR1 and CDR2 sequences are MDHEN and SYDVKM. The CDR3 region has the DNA TGTGCCAGCAGTACCAATCCCGGGACAGGGGGTTATGGCTACACCTTC. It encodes CASSTNPGTGGYGYTF.

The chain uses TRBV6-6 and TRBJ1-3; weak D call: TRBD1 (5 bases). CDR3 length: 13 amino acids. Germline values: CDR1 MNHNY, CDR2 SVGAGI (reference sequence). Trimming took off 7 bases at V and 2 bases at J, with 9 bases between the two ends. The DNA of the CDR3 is TGTGCCAGCAAGCGGGGGGCTGGAAACACCATATATTTT. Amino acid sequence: CASKRGAGNTIYF.

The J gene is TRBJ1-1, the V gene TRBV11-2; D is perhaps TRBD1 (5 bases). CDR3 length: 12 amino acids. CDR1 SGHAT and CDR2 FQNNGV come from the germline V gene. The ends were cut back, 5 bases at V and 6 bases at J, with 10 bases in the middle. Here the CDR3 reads CASSHGTAEAFF. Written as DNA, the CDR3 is TGTGCCAGCAGCCACGGGACGGCTGAAGCTTTCTTT.

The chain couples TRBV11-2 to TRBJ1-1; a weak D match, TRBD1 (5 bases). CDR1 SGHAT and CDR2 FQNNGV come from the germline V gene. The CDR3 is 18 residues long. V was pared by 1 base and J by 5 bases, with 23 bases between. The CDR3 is CASSLAPLGGDGRTEAFF. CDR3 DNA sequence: TGTGCCAGCAGCTTAGCGCCACTTGGGGGGGATGGGAGGACTGAAGCTTTCTTT. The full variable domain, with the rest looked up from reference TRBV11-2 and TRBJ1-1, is EAGVAQSPRYKIIEKRQSVAFWCNPISGHATLYWYQQILGQGPKLLIQFQNNGVVDDSQLPKDRFSAERLKGVDSTLKIQPAKLEDSAVYLCASSLAPLGGDGRTEAFFGQGTRLTVV.

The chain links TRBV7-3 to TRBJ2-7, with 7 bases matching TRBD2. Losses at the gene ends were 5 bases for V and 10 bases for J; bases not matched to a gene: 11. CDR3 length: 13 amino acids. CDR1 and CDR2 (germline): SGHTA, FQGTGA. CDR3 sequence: CASSENSSGPQYF. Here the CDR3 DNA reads TGTGCCAGCAGCGAAAACTCTAGCGGCCCCCAGTACTTC.

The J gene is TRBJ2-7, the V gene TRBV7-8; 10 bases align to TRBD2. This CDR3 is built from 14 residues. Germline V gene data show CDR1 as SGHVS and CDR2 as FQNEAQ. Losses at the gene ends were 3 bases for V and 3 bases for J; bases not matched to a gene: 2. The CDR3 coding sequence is TGTGCCAGCAGCTTGGGACTAGCGCGCTACGAGCAGTACTTC. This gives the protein CASSLGLARYEQYF.

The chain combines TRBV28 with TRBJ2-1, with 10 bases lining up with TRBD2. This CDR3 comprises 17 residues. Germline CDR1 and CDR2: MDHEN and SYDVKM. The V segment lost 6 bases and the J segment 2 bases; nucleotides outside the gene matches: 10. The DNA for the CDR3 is TGTGCCAGCAGCCCCACGATTACTAGCGGGACCTACAATGAGCAGTTCTTC. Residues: CASSPTITSGTYNEQFF.

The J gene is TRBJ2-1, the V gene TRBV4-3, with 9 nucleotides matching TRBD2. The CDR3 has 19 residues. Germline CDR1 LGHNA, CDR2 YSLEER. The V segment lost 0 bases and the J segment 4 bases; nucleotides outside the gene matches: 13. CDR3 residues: CASSQESSGGSPDYNEQFF. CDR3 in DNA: TGCGCCAGCAGCCAAGAGAGTAGCGGGGGATCGCCCGATTACAATGAGCAGTTCTTC.

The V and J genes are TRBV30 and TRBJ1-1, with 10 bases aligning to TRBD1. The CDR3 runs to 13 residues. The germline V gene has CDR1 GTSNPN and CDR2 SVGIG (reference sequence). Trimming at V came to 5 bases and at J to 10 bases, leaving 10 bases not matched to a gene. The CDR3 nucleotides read TGTGCCTGGGGCCGGGACAGGGGAGGAATAGCTTTCTTT. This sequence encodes CAWGRDRGGIAFF.

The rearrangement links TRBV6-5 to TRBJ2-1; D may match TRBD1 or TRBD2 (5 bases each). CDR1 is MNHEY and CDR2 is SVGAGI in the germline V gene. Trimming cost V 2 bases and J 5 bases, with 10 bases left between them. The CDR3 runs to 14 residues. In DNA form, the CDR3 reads TGTGCCAGCAGTTACGGGACGGAGCACAATGAGCAGTTCTTC. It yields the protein CASSYGTEHNEQFF.

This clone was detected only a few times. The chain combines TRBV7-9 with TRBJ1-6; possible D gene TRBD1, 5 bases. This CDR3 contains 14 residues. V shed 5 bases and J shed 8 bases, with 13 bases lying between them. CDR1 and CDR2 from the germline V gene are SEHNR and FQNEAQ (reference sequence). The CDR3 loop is CASSTGARYSPLHF. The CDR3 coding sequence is TGTGCCAGCAGCACCGGGGCACGATATTCACCCCTCCACTTT.

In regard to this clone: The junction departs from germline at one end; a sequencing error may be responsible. The CDR3 DNA follows: TGTGCCTCGAGTGGGGGCCAAACCTACGAGCAGTACTTC. It encodes CASSGGQTYEQYF. V usage is TRBV30 and J usage is TRBJ2-7; a possible D gene is TRBD1 (6 bases). This CDR3 has 13 residues. The germline V gene encodes CDR1 GTSNPN and CDR2 SVGIG (reference sequence).